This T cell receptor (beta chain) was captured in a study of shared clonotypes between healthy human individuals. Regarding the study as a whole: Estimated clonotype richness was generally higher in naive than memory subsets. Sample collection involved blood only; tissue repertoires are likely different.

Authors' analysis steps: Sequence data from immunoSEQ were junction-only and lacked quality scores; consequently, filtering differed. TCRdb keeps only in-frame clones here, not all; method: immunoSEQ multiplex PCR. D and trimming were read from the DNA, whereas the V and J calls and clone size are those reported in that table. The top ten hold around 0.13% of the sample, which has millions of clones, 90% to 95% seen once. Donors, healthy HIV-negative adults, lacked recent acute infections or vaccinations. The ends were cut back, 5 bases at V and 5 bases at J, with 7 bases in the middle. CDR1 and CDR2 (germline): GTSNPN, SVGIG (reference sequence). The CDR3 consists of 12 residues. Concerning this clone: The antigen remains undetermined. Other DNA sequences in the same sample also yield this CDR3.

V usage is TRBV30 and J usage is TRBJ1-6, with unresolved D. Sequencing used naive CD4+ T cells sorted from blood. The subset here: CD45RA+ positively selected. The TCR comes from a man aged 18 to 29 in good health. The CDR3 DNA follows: TGTGCCTGGGGACGAGATAATTCACCCCTCCACTTT. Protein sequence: CAWGRDNSPLHF. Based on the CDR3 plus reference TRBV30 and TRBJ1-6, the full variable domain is SQTIHQWPATLVQPVGSPLSLECTVEGTSNPNLYWYRQAAGRGLQLLFYSVGIGQISSEVPQNLSASRPQDRQFILSSKKLLLSDSGFYLCAWGRDNSPLHFGNGTRLTVT.